The entry that follows covers one T cell receptor (beta chain) sequence. Its antigen specificity is not known. No clone much larger than this one lies a single base away; base qualities are absent. These data are taken from a study of CD4 T cells in relation to SARS-CoV-2 and coronaviruses (dated by TCRdb to the early 2020s). Background for the entire study: The ViraFEST assay cultured PBMCs with antigen for 10 days, then sequenced TCR beta CDR3s to find antigen-specific clonal expansions. At the level of individual TCR clonotypes, the study evaluated whether memory CD4+ T cells crossreact between the spike proteins of SARS-CoV-2 and those of common cold coronaviruses. The roughly twelve convalescent patients included 8 males and 4 females; two subjects were Hispanic. Using patient-derived lymphoblastoid cell lines, the shared crossreactive spike epitopes were mapped to their HLA restriction. Samples from a few pre-COVID donors and the naive versus memory experiments were sequenced with the Adaptive Biotechnologies TCR-sequencing kit; other data were Illumina-based. A different, Illumina-based TCR-beta assay was used to sequence expansion assays from other donors in the study. A median age of around 37 years, with a range of 21 to 72 years, was recorded for the full convalescent cohort of around twelve patients.

Naive and memory CD4+ T cells were separated from cryopreserved PBMCs through CD4 enrichment, which was followed by EasySep naive CD4+ T cell enrichment. For 10 days, about 9.8 x 10^4 sorted naive or memory CD4+ T cells were cultured together with CEF peptides and T cell-depleted PBMCs at a 1:1 ratio. Each peptide culture condition was generally run in triplicate replicate wells. Ficoll-Paque PLUS gradient centrifugation was used to isolate PBMCs from either whole blood or leukapheresis product. PBMCs were either used fresh in the expansion assay or cryopreserved at -140 degrees C. The QIAamp Micro DNA Kit was used to extract genomic DNA from the CD4+ T cells. Study-wide findings and limitations: Naive versus memory sequencing indicated that memory recall responses, rather than primary responses primed during culture, are detected by the assay. The study was limited by small numbers of patients and tested TCRs. About 65% of donors had memory CD4+ clonotypes that crossrecognized SARS-CoV-2 and at least one common cold coronavirus spike. Significantly weaker SARS-CoV-2-driven expansion was shown by crossreactive clones than by monoreactive clones, consistent with antigenic imprinting. Crossreactivity analysis was centred on spike protein, so crossreactivity against other viral proteins was not assessed. No donor contributed both pre-pandemic and post-infection samples, which limited tracing the source of pre-existing responses.

V lost 1 base and J lost 2 bases; the stretch between them is 31 bases long. As encoded in the germline V gene, CDR1 is SGHRS while CDR2 is YFSETQ. There are 21 amino acids in the CDR3, from cysteine to phenylalanine inclusive. Left in the record is the CDR3 DNA by itself, 63 bases read in frame from the first base. CEF-cultured naive and memory CD4+ T cell DNA received survey-level immunoSEQ TCR-beta sequencing. The authors' pipeline ran thus. During preprocessing, nonproductive sequences were removed, along with CDR3s that did not begin with C, did not end with F or W, or were shorter than 7 amino acids. The MANAFEST web app was used to call antigen-specific clonotypes on the basis of expansion compared with the reference and with other culture wells. A clone counted as positive if significantly expanded in 2 of 3 replicate wells versus the reference culture at FDR below 0.05. A further requirement for positive clones was significant expansion compared with all other tandem wells, along with an odds ratio above 5. Cultured and uncultured naive and memory CD4+ repertoires were searched for CDR3s previously identified as spike- and CEF-reactive. After three terminal residues were trimmed from each end, CDR3 homology was quantified as pairwise Levenshtein distance using the stringdist R package. TCRdb retrieved this table from immuneACCESS and kept in-frame rearrangements only. Not all clones are present; in checked studies, unresolved V genes account for under half, and no reason is known for the remainder. Clonal size and the V and J genes are those of that table, whereas D and trimming came from the DNA. Across this sample there are 35,000 to 45,000 clones, with about 87% seen only once. The biggest ten clones account for roughly 1.2% of the sample.

Sequencing was carried out using naive CD4+ T cells from PBMCs, cultured in vitro. Reading the label with the study, this specimen's cell subset or site is: naive CD4+ T cells isolated by negative enrichment. Here the chain combines TRBV5-1 and TRBJ2-7; TRBD2 might be the D gene, on 6 matching bases. The TCR was taken from an adult with COVID-19. The CDR3 sequence is CASSLTTPPRGWRAVTYEQYF. The base sequence is TGCGCCAGCAGCTTGACGACCCCCCCAAGGGGTTGGAGGGCTGTTACCTACGAGCAGTACTTC.